Below, one T cell receptor beta chain is given with its context. The table came from immunoSEQ multiplex PCR; TCRdb's copy has only in-frame clones and leaves some out. The table has under 300,000 clones, 75% to 90% seen once. Germline V gene sequence: CDR1 LGHNA, CDR2 YNFKEQ. The junction had 8 bases not matched to a gene; V was cut back by 6 bases and J by 7 bases. The CDR3 is made up of 14 amino acids. These data originate in a study of blood T cell repertoires in COVID-19. Study at large: Whether acute or convalescent, the COVID-19 samples came from the United States, Italy and Spain.

The material sequenced was peripheral blood. The rearrangement links TRBV4-2 to TRBJ2-2; 7 nucleotides line up with TRBD2. This clonotype was obtained from a woman aged 70-85 years with acute or convalescent COVID-19. CDR3 DNA: TGTGCCAGCAGAGTTAGCGGGTCTCTCGGGGAGCTGTTTTTT. Its protein product is CASRVSGSLGELFF.